This T cell receptor (delta chain) is from a study of gamma-delta chains in newborns, infants, children. Study overall: Innate gammadelta T cells reportedly expand polyclonally right after birth, driven by microbial exposure, per the title.

After removal of 6 bases from V and 4 bases from J, the junction contained 18 bases not matched to a gene. The CDR3 has 18 residues. Germline assignment: CDR1 TSWWSYY and CDR2 QGS. This clone has more than one count but fewer than ten. With CATT, TCRdb re-called clones from the reads. The profile shows approximately 5,400 delta-chain clones, roughly 18% of them singletons. This clonotype originated in a child who was a newborn, infant or young child, either healthy, febrile or measles-vaccinated (not recorded which). V gene TRDV1 combines with J gene TRDJ1, with TRDD3 matching over 9 bases. Material: blood. CDR3 loop: CALGLAGGCWGKVDKLIF. In DNA, the CDR3 is TGTGCTCTTGGATTGGCTGGGGGATGCTGGGGCAAAGTCGATAAACTCATCTTT.